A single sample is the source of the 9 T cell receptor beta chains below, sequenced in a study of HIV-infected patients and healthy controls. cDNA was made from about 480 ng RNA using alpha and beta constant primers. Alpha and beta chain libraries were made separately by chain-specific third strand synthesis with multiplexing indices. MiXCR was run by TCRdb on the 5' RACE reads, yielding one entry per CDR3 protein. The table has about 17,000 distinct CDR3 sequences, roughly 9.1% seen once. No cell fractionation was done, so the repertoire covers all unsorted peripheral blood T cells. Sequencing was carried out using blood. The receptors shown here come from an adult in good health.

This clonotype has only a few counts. The CDR3 loop is CASSPYMTGRDTEAFF. The CDR3 coding sequence is TGTGCCAGCTCACCGTACATGACAGGGCGTGACACTGAAGCTTTCTTT. This chain connects TRBV18 to TRBJ1-1; 7 bases are shared with TRBD1. With V trimmed by 3 bases and J by 3 bases, 10 bases remained unmatched. The CDR3 length is 16 residues. The germline V gene encodes CDR1 KGHSH and CDR2 LQKENI.

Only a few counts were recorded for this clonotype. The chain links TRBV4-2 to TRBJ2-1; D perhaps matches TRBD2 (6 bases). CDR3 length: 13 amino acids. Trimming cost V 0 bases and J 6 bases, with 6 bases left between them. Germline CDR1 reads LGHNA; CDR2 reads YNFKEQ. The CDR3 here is CASSQEGGNEQFF. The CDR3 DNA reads TGTGCCAGCAGCCAAGAGGGGGGCAATGAGCAGTTCTTC.

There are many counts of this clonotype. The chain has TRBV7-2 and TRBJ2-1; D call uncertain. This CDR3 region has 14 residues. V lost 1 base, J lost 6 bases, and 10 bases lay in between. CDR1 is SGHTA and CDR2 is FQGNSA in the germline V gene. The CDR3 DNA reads TGTGCCAGCAGCTTAGGTTTGGGTACCAATGAGCAGTTCTTC. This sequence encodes CASSLGLGTNEQFF. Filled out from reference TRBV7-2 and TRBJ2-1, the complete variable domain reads GAGVSQSPSNKVTEKGKDVELRCDPISGHTALYWYRQSLGQGLEFLIYFQGNSAPDKSGLPSDRFSAERTGGSVSTLTIQRTQQEDSAVYLCASSLGLGTNEQFFGPGTRLTVL.

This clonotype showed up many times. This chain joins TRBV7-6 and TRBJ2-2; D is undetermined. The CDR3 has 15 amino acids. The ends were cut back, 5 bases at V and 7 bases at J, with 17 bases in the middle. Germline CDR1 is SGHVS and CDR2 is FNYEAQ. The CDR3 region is CASSPRPESGGELFF. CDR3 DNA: TGTGCCAGCAGCCCCAGACCGGAGAGTGGCGGGGAGCTGTTTTTT. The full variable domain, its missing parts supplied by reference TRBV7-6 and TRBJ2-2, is GAGVSQSPRYKVTKRGQDVALRCDPISGHVSLYWYRQALGQGPEFLTYFNYEAQQDKSGLPNDRFSAERPEGSISTLTIQRTEQRDSAMYRCASSPRPESGGELFFGEGSRLTVL.

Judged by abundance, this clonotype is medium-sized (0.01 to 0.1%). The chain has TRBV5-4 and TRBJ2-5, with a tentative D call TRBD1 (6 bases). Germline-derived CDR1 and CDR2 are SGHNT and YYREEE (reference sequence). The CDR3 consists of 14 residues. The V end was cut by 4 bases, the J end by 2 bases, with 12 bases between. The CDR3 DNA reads TGTGCCAGCAGCCCCGAGAGGGGGCAAGAGACCCAGTACTTC. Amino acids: CASSPERGQETQYF.

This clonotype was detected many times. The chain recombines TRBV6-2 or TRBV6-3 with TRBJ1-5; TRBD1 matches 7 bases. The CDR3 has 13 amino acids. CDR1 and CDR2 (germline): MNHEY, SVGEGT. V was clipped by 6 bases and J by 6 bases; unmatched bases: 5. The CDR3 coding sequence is TGTGCCAGCAGGACAGGGTCGAGTCAGCCCCAGCATTTT. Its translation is CASRTGSSQPQHF.

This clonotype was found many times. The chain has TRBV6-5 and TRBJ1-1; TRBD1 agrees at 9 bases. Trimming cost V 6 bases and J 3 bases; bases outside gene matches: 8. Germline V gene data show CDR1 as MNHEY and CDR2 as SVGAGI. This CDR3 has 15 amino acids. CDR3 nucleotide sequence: TGTGCCAGCAGCGACAGGACAGGGGCGCACACTGAAGCTTTCTTT. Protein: CASSDRTGAHTEAFF.

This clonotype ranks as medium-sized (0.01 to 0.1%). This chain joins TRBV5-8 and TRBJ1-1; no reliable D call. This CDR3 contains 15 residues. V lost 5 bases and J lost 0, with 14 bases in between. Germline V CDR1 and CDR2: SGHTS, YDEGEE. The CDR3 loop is CASRAGDIMNTEAFF. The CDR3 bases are TGTGCCAGCAGGGCTGGAGACATCATGAACACTGAAGCTTTCTTT.

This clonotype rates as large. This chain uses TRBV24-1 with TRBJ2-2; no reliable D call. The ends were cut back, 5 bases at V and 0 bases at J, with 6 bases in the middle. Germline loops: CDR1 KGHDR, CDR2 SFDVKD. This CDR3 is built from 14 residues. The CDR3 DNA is TGTGCCACCAGTGGGGGTTCGAACACCGGGGAGCTGTTTTTT. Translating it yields CATSGGSNTGELFF.